This T cell receptor beta chain is from a study of T cell repertoires in cytomegalovirus infection. Study background: HLA-C-restricted CMV epitopes, recently identified, and well-studied HLA-B-restricted ones were used by the study. Shared public TCR beta signatures pointed to both CMV infection and a matching HLA type. Study-wide findings and caveats: Carriers of CMV plus the relevant HLA were identified by cumulative public TCR beta family frequency.

CDR3 length: 17 amino acids. CDR1 SGHTA and CDR2 FQGTGA come from the germline V gene. V gave up 1 base and J gave up 0 bases, with 12 bases separating them. To note about this clonotype: Its antigen is not identified.

MiXCR was run by TCRdb on the reads, yielding one entry per CDR3 protein. The table has approximately 1,000,000 distinct CDR3 sequences, more than 25% seen once. Material: cultured CD8+ T cells from PBMCs, obtained from culture after CMV antigen stimulation. The source of this sequence is a human donor in good health (CMV status not recorded). Some clones in this sample may be carry-over from other donors' samples. The gene calls are TRBV7-3 and TRBJ2-2, with TRBD1 as a possible D gene (5 bases). CDR3 DNA: TGTGCCAGCAGCTTAAGGGGCCGAGAGACGAACACCGGGGAGCTGTTTTTT. Protein: CASSLRGRETNTGELFF. The full variable domain, its missing parts supplied by reference TRBV7-3 and TRBJ2-2, is GAGVSQTPSNKVTEKGKYVELRCDPISGHTALYWYRQSLGQGPEFLIYFQGTGAADDSGLPNDRFFAVRPEGSVSTLKIQRTERGDSAVYLCASSLRGRETNTGELFFGEGSRLTVL.